The 18 T cell receptor beta chains below all came from one sample that was sequenced in a study of cytomegalovirus exposure and HLA in healthy donors. Sequencing was performed with immunoSEQ multiplex PCR; in TCRdb, only in-frame clones are kept and a portion is missing. The sample records more than 90,000 clones, 85% to 95% being singletons. The sequencing input was PBMCs. These receptors were obtained from a woman aged 25 to 39 in good health and CMV-seropositive.

The chain links TRBV5-6 to TRBJ2-5; D is uncertain. The V gene's germline CDR1 is SGHDT and CDR2 YYEEEE. With 0 bases removed from V and 3 bases from J, the gap between germline ends came to 6 bases. The length of the CDR3 is 13 residues. The DNA for the CDR3 is TGTGCCAGCAGCTTGGGTCGTAAAGAGACCCAGTACTTC. Protein sequence: CASSLGRKETQYF.

This rearrangement joins TRBV4-2 to TRBJ2-1, with 13 bases identical to TRBD2. Trimming at V came to 3 bases and at J to 6 bases, leaving 8 bases not matched to a gene. The CDR3 is 17 amino acids. Germline V gives CDR1 LGHNA, CDR2 YNFKEQ. The CDR3 coding sequence is TGTGCCAGCAGCCACACACTAGCGGGAGGGCTGGGCAATGAGCAGTTCTTC. Translating gives CASSHTLAGGLGNEQFF.

Here the CDR3 DNA reads TGTGCCAGCAGCTTACAAAGTGGGCTAATCTACAATGAGCAGTTCTTC. Amino acids: CASSLQSGLIYNEQFF. This chain joins TRBV7-3 and TRBJ2-1; no firm D call. The germline CDR1 and CDR2 sequences are SGHTA and FQGTGA. This CDR3 has 16 amino acids. V was trimmed by 2 bases and J by 3 bases, leaving 14 bases between them.

CDR3 DNA sequence: TGTGCCAGCAGTGAAAGGCTTCGGGAGGCCAAAAACATTCAGTACTTC. It translates to CASSERLREAKNIQYF. The chain uses TRBV2 and TRBJ2-4; D perhaps matches TRBD2 (6 bases). Trimming took off 2 bases at V and 1 base at J, with 12 bases between the two ends. The CDR3 consists of 16 residues. From germline, CDR1 is SNHLY and CDR2 FYNNEI.

The rearrangement joins TRBV12-5 to TRBJ2-1, with 16 bases identical to TRBD2. With 6 bases clipped from V and 3 bases from J, the junction kept 2 bases outside the gene matches. CDR1 is LGHNT, CDR2 FRNRAP, per germline. The CDR3 length is 16 residues. The CDR3 loop reads CASGGLAGGHYNEQFF. The CDR3 bases are TGTGCTAGTGGGGGACTAGCGGGAGGGCACTACAATGAGCAGTTCTTC. Variable domain in full (rest from reference TRBV12-5 and TRBJ2-1): DARVTQTPRHKVTEMGQEVTMRCQPILGHNTVFWYRQTMMQGLELLAYFRNRAPLDDSGMPKDRFSAEMPDATLATLKIQPSEPRDSAVYFCASGGLAGGHYNEQFFGPGTRLTVL.

The V call is TRBV27, the J call TRBJ2-7; 10 bases align to TRBD1. V lost 5 bases, J lost 0 bases, and 4 bases stayed unmatched. CDR3 length: 15 residues. Germline V gene data show CDR1 as MNHEY and CDR2 as SMNVEV (reference sequence). CDR3 residues: CASSKRQGASYEQYF. As DNA, the CDR3 is TGTGCCAGCAGTAAACGACAGGGGGCCTCCTACGAGCAGTACTTC.

The gene calls are TRBV27 and TRBJ2-7, with 8 bases aligning to TRBD2. Germline V lookup: CDR1 MNHEY, CDR2 SMNVEV (reference sequence). The ends lost 5 bases at V and 3 bases at J; junction bases unmatched: 9. The CDR3 length is 15 residues. The CDR3 DNA reads TGTGCCAGCAGTACTAGACTAGCGAGCCACTACGAGCAGTACTTC. This encodes CASSTRLASHYEQYF.

This rearrangement joins TRBV30 to TRBJ1-1; D is possibly TRBD1 (6 bases). This CDR3 is 15 amino acids long. The V end lost 8 bases, the J end lost 7 bases, and 26 bases lay between the germline ends. Germline values: CDR1 GTSNPN, CDR2 SVGIG (reference sequence). CDR3 in DNA: TGTGCCCAAACCGAGGGGGTACGGCCCCGGGGTGAAGCTTTCTTT. Translated: CAQTEGVRPRGEAFF.

The chain is built from TRBV28 and TRBJ1-5; 8 positions agree with TRBD1. With 3 bases clipped from V and 5 bases from J, the junction kept 6 bases outside the gene matches. CDR1 is MDHEN, CDR2 SYDVKM, per germline. The CDR3 covers 15 residues. The CDR3 region is CASSFGQGVDQPQHF. DNA for the CDR3: TGTGCCAGCAGTTTTGGACAGGGTGTCGATCAGCCCCAGCATTTT.

The chain uses TRBV2 and TRBJ1-2; D unresolved. The CDR3 is made up of 17 amino acids. Between the trimmed V and J ends, which lost 4 bases and 4 bases, there was a span of 22 bases. Germline CDR1 is SNHLY and CDR2 is FYNNEI. The CDR3 reads CASSVGFVLGGFYGYTF. The DNA of the CDR3 is TGTGCCAGCAGTGTGGGTTTTGTACTTGGAGGATTCTATGGCTACACCTTC.

This clone was observed a handful of times. V and J are TRBV27 and TRBJ1-1; a weak D match, TRBD1 (5 bases). CDR3 length: 14 amino acids. Trimming shortened V by 5 bases and J by 1 base, and 11 bases separated the two germline ends. Germline CDR1 is MNHEY and CDR2 is SMNVEV (reference sequence). CDR3 in DNA: TGTGCCAGCAGTGTCCTAGGACAGAACACTGAAGCTTTCTTT. Translating it yields CASSVLGQNTEAFF.

The rearrangement uses TRBV28 and TRBJ2-3, with TRBD1 identical over 10 bases. V dropped 6 bases and J dropped 4; count of bases not matched to a gene: 22. The CDR3 extends over 20 amino acids. Germline loops: CDR1 MDHEN, CDR2 SYDVKM. The CDR3 here is CASRPRDRGRIRFRADTQYF. The CDR3 region has the DNA TGTGCCAGCAGACCCCGGGACAGGGGCCGGATACGGTTTCGGGCAGATACGCAGTATTTT.

The V call is TRBV7-8, the J call TRBJ2-5; tentative D call: TRBD2 (5 bases). The CDR3 extends over 17 amino acids. CDR1 and CDR2 from the germline V gene are SGHVS and FQNEAQ. V was cut by 0 bases and J by 1 base, with 15 bases left in between. The CDR3 coding sequence is TGTGCCAGCAGCTTAGCGCGTTTCGTAGCGCCCCAAGAGACCCAGTACTTC. Its translation: CASSLARFVAPQETQYF. Filled out from reference TRBV7-8 and TRBJ2-5, the complete variable domain reads GAGVSQSPRYKVAKRGQDVALRCDPISGHVSLFWYQQALGQGPEFLTYFQNEAQLDKSGLPSDRFFAERPEGSVSTLKIQRTQQEDSAVYLCASSLARFVAPQETQYFGPGTRLLVL.

The rearrangement uses TRBV6-5 and TRBJ2-1; 12 bases fit TRBD2. This CDR3 is built from 15 residues. J was trimmed by 8 bases and V by 6 bases; bases with no gene match: 8. Germline values: CDR1 MNHEY, CDR2 SVGAGI. CDR3 sequence: CASRETSGSVDEQFF. The CDR3 DNA follows: TGTGCCAGCAGGGAGACTAGCGGGAGCGTCGATGAGCAGTTCTTC.

The chain links TRBV6-5 to TRBJ2-1, with D possibly being TRBD1 (5 bases). The V end lost 0 bases, the J end lost 9 bases, and 15 bases lay between the germline ends. This CDR3 comprises 15 residues. CDR1 and CDR2 from the germline V gene are MNHEY and SVGAGI. The CDR3 region is CASSYSMDKESEQFF. CDR3 nucleotides: TGTGCCAGCAGTTACTCGATGGACAAAGAAAGTGAGCAGTTCTTC.

The V call is TRBV5-1, the J call TRBJ2-6, with 8 bases identical to TRBD1. The CDR3 is made up of 17 amino acids. After removal of 3 bases from V and 0 bases from J, the junction contained 5 bases not matched to a gene. CDR1 and CDR2 (germline): SGHRS, YFSETQ. The CDR3 coding sequence is TGCGCCAGCAGCTCTGGACAGGGAGCCTCTGGGGCCAACGTCCTGACTTTC. This codes for CASSSGQGASGANVLTF.

The V gene is TRBV6-5, the J gene TRBJ1-1, with D possibly TRBD1 on 6 matching bases. The CDR3 is 15 amino acids. With 6 bases removed from V and 1 base from J, the gap between germline ends came to 15 bases. The germline gives CDR1 MNHEY, CDR2 SVGAGI. As DNA, the CDR3 is TGTGCCAGCAGCCCAATACGGACAGCGAACACTGAAGCTTTCTTT. This sequence encodes CASSPIRTANTEAFF.

Concerning this clone itself: One junction end disagrees with the germline gene, perhaps due to a read error. Other DNA sequences in this sample translate to the same CDR3. The chain carries TRBV5-6 and TRBJ1-5, with D possibly matching TRBD1 (6 bases). There are 14 residues in the CDR3. Germline values: CDR1 SGHDT, CDR2 YYEEEE. The chain's CDR3 is CASSGGADNQPQHF. The DNA for the CDR3 is TGTGCTAGCAGCGGGGGGGCGGACAATCAGCCCCAGCATTTT.